This passage covers 21 T cell receptor beta chains from one sample sequenced in a study of blood T cell repertoires in COVID-19. Assay: immunoSEQ multiplex PCR; the TCRdb copy retains only in-frame clones and omits some. The sample holds 150,000 to 200,000 clones; approximately 90% are singletons and the top ten take 6% to 7.5%. The specimen sequenced was peripheral blood. The origin of the receptors is an elderly woman in a cohort sampled during active or convalescent COVID-19.

As concerns this clone: Compared with germline, one end of the junction differs, possibly owing to a read error. V and J are TRBV7-8 and TRBJ2-5; possible D gene TRBD1, 5 bases. Per the germline V gene, CDR1 is SGHVS and CDR2 is FQNEAQ. The CDR3 is 15 amino acids. CDR3 protein: CASSFTTGAQATQYF. The CDR3 nucleotides are TGTGCCAGCAGCTTCACCACAGGCGCCCAAGCGACCCAGTACTTC.

The chain couples TRBV11-3 to TRBJ2-5; D remains unclear. The V and J ends lost 3 bases and 2 bases respectively, with 10 bases between them. Germline V gene data show CDR1 as SGHNT and CDR2 as YENEEA. The CDR3 loop spans 14 amino acids. The CDR3 DNA reads TGTGCCAGCAGCTTCGGCAGGTTACAAGAGACCCAGTACTTC. Translated, it gives CASSFGRLQETQYF. The full variable domain, with the rest looked up from reference TRBV11-3 and TRBJ2-5, is EAGVVQSPRYKIIEKKQPVAFWCNPISGHNTLYWYLQNLGQGPELLIRYENEEAVDDSQLPKDRFSAERLKGVDSTLKIQPAELGDSAVYLCASSFGRLQETQYFGPGTRLLVL.

The chain links TRBV20-1 to TRBJ2-7, with D tentatively TRBD2 (6 bases). V lost 3 bases and J lost 5, with 17 bases in between. The CDR3 contains 14 residues. The germline CDR1 and CDR2 sequences are DFQATT and SNEGSKA (reference sequence). The CDR3 here is CSASPGVRVDEQYV. In DNA form, the CDR3 reads TGCAGTGCTAGTCCGGGAGTTAGGGTCGACGAGCAGTACGTC.

V and J are TRBV14 and TRBJ1-1; D is unclear. V shed 0 bases and J shed 4 bases, with 12 bases lying between them. Per the germline V gene, CDR1 is SGHDN and CDR2 is FVKESK. The length of the CDR3 is 15 residues. The CDR3 sequence is CASSQEQVLGTEAFF. DNA for the CDR3: TGTGCCAGCAGCCAAGAGCAGGTCTTGGGCACTGAAGCTTTCTTT.

This CDR3 is CASYSSNYGYTF. CDR3 DNA: TGTGCCAGTTACTCATCTAACTATGGCTACACCTTC. This chain connects TRBV19 to TRBJ1-2, with D unresolved. V dropped 8 bases and J dropped 0 bases, with 7 bases sitting between them. The V gene's germline CDR1 is LNHDA and CDR2 SQIVND (reference sequence). The CDR3 loop spans 12 amino acids. The variable domain in full, completed from reference TRBV19 and TRBJ1-2, reads DGGITQSPKYLFRKEGQNVTLSCEQNLNHDAMYWYRQDPGQGLRLIYYSQIVNDFQKGDIAEGYSVSREKKESFPLTVTSAQKNPTAFYLCASYSSNYGYTFGSGTRLTVV.

CDR3 in amino acids: CASSQVIQGRIDQPQHF. The CDR3 nucleotides are TGTGCCAGCAGCCAAGTAATACAGGGGCGCATAGATCAGCCCCAGCATTTT. The rearrangement links TRBV4-2 to TRBJ1-5, with 7 bases lining up with TRBD1. The junction had 11 bases not matched to a gene; V was cut back by 1 base and J by 5 bases. The CDR3 loop spans 17 amino acids. Germline V lookup: CDR1 LGHNA, CDR2 YNFKEQ.

The chain uses TRBV10-3 and TRBJ1-5; perhaps TRBD1 as D (6 bases). CDR3 length: 16 residues. The germline gives CDR1 ENHRY, CDR2 SYGVKD. Between the trimmed V and J ends, which lost 0 bases and 4 bases, there was a span of 13 bases. In nucleotides, the CDR3 is TGTGCCATCAGTGAGTCCGATGGGGGCGCGAATCAGCCCCAGCATTTT. Its translation: CAISESDGGANQPQHF.

This clone was seen once. The rearrangement joins TRBV19 to TRBJ1-2; TRBD1 matches 7 bases. The length of the CDR3 is 17 residues. Germline V gives CDR1 LNHDA, CDR2 SQIVND (reference sequence). The V gene end was trimmed by 5 bases and the J gene end by 2 bases; junction bases not matched to a gene: 14. CDR3 nucleotide sequence: TGTGCCAGTAGTCTTGACAACCGGGACAGACCCAACTATGGCTACACCTTC. Translation gives CASSLDNRDRPNYGYTF.

The chain couples TRBV2 to TRBJ1-3, with 7 bases aligning to TRBD1. Per germline, CDR1 SNHLY and CDR2 FYNNEI. V lost 8 bases, J lost 2 bases, and 9 bases stayed unmatched. This CDR3 contains 15 residues. CDR3 sequence (DNA): TGTGCCAGCGGCGACAGGGTTAGGGCTGGAAACACCATATATTTT. The encoded protein is CASGDRVRAGNTIYF.

J is TRBJ2-2 and V is TRBV9; 8 bases map to TRBD1. With 1 base clipped from V and 7 bases from J, the junction kept 6 bases outside the gene matches. This CDR3 region has 15 residues. In germline, CDR1 is SGDLS, CDR2 YYNGEE. DNA of the CDR3: TGTGCCAGCAGCGTATTGCAGGGGGCGGGCGGGGAGCTGTTTTTT. The encoded protein is CASSVLQGAGGELFF.

The CDR3 sequence is CASSYSNFETQYF. In nucleotides, the CDR3 is TGTGCCAGCAGTTACTCAAACTTCGAGACCCAGTACTTC. The rearrangement joins TRBV6-2 or TRBV6-3 to TRBJ2-5; D remains ambiguous. In germline, CDR1 is MNHEY, CDR2 SVGEGT. The CDR3 has 13 residues. The V and J ends lost 0 bases and 5 bases respectively, with 7 bases between them.

The gene calls are TRBV11-2 and TRBJ2-1; 14 nucleotides match TRBD2. The CDR3 is 16 residues long. Germline CDR1 is SGHAT and CDR2 is FQNNGV. The junction had 6 bases not matched to a gene; V was cut back by 3 bases and J by 8 bases. The CDR3 DNA is TGTGCCAGCAGCTTGAGGGGACTAGCGGGAGCGTATGAGCAGTTCTTC. Its protein product is CASSLRGLAGAYEQFF.

This rearrangement joins TRBV7-9 to TRBJ2-3, with 10 bases aligning to TRBD2. J lost 5 bases, V lost 6 bases, and 14 bases had no gene match. The CDR3 has 17 amino acids. CDR1 and CDR2 from the germline V gene are SEHNR and FQNEAQ (reference sequence). The CDR3 nucleotides read TGTGCCAGCAGTCAACCCGGACTAGCGGTGCATTTAGATACGCAGTATTTT. As protein: CASSQPGLAVHLDTQYF.

This chain uses TRBV28 with TRBJ2-6, with 7 bases aligning to TRBD1. The CDR3 runs to 18 residues. Germline CDR1 MDHEN, CDR2 SYDVKM. V lost 5 bases, J lost 0 bases, and 10 bases stayed unmatched. The CDR3 region is CASSQGQPYFSGANVLTF. The CDR3 DNA is TGTGCCAGCAGTCAGGGACAGCCATATTTCTCTGGGGCCAACGTCCTGACTTTC.

The chain links TRBV7-2 to TRBJ2-7, with D unclear. The CDR3 totals 13 residues. Germline assignment: CDR1 SGHTA and CDR2 FQGNSA. Trimming cost V 7 bases and J 6 bases, with 16 bases left between them. CDR3 in DNA: TGTGCCAGCACCCTAGATGACCTCTCCGAGCAGTACTTC. Translation: CASTLDDLSEQYF.

The chain joins TRBV6-5 to TRBJ2-4; D is undetermined. Trimming pared 7 bases from V and 9 bases from J, leaving 10 bases between. This CDR3 has 11 amino acids. Germline V gene sequence: CDR1 MNHEY, CDR2 SVGAGI. CDR3 bases: TGTGCCAGCATTAGGAGTGGCATTCAGTACTTC. Its translation is CASIRSGIQYF.

This clone has more than one count but fewer than ten. The chain links TRBV7-9 to TRBJ1-2; 7 positions agree with TRBD1. J gave up 4 bases and V 2 bases, and 7 bases lay outside the gene matches. CDR3 length equals 15 residues. From germline, CDR1 is SEHNR and CDR2 FQNEAQ (reference sequence). The CDR3 region is CASSLRTGDIYGYTF. CDR3 sequence (DNA): TGTGCCAGCAGCTTACGGACAGGTGACATCTATGGCTACACCTTC. The full variable domain, in which reference TRBV7-9 and TRBJ1-2 provide the parts outside the CDR3, is DTGVSQNPRHKITKRGQNVTFRCDPISEHNRLYWYRQTLGQGPEFLTYFQNEAQLEKSRLLSDRFSAERPKGSFSTLEIQRTEQGDSAMYLCASSLRTGDIYGYTFGSGTRLTVV.

The chain joins TRBV30 to TRBJ1-4; maybe TRBD1 (6 bases). The CDR3 length is 19 residues. CDR1 GTSNPN and CDR2 SVGIG come from the germline V gene (reference sequence). V lost 0 bases and J 3 bases, leaving 23 bases between the germline ends. In DNA, the CDR3 is TGTGCCTGGAGTGTCTCGGGACACTGGGACCCAGAGGCTAATGAAAAACTGTTTTTT. Translating gives CAWSVSGHWDPEANEKLFF.

The chain combines TRBV2 with TRBJ2-7, with 7 positions matching TRBD1. This CDR3 comprises 14 residues. Germline V CDR1 and CDR2: SNHLY, FYNNEI. The V gene end was trimmed by 0 bases and the J gene end by 6 bases; junction bases not matched to a gene: 5. Here the CDR3 reads CASSEALAGGEQYF. As DNA, the CDR3 is TGTGCCAGCAGTGAAGCGCTTGCAGGGGGCGAGCAGTACTTC.

The chain links TRBV5-6 to TRBJ2-2; TRBD2 is a possible D gene (6 bases). CDR3 length: 17 amino acids. Trimming left V 6 bases short and J 2 bases short, with 20 bases between. The germline gives CDR1 SGHDT, CDR2 YYEEEE. The CDR3 protein is CASIILGEAGNTGELFF. CDR3 sequence (DNA): TGTGCCAGCATCATCCTGGGTGAGGCGGGAAACACCGGGGAGCTGTTTTTT.

The chain recombines TRBV12-5 with TRBJ1-4; D possibly corresponds to TRBD1 (5 bases). The V end was cut by 3 bases, the J end by 0 bases, with 11 bases between. This CDR3 has 16 residues. Germline V gene lookup returns CDR1 LGHNT and CDR2 FRNRAP. In nucleotides, the CDR3 is TGTGCTAGTGGTTTAGGGGTTGCAGCAACTAATGAAAAACTGTTTTTT. Its protein is CASGLGVAATNEKLFF.